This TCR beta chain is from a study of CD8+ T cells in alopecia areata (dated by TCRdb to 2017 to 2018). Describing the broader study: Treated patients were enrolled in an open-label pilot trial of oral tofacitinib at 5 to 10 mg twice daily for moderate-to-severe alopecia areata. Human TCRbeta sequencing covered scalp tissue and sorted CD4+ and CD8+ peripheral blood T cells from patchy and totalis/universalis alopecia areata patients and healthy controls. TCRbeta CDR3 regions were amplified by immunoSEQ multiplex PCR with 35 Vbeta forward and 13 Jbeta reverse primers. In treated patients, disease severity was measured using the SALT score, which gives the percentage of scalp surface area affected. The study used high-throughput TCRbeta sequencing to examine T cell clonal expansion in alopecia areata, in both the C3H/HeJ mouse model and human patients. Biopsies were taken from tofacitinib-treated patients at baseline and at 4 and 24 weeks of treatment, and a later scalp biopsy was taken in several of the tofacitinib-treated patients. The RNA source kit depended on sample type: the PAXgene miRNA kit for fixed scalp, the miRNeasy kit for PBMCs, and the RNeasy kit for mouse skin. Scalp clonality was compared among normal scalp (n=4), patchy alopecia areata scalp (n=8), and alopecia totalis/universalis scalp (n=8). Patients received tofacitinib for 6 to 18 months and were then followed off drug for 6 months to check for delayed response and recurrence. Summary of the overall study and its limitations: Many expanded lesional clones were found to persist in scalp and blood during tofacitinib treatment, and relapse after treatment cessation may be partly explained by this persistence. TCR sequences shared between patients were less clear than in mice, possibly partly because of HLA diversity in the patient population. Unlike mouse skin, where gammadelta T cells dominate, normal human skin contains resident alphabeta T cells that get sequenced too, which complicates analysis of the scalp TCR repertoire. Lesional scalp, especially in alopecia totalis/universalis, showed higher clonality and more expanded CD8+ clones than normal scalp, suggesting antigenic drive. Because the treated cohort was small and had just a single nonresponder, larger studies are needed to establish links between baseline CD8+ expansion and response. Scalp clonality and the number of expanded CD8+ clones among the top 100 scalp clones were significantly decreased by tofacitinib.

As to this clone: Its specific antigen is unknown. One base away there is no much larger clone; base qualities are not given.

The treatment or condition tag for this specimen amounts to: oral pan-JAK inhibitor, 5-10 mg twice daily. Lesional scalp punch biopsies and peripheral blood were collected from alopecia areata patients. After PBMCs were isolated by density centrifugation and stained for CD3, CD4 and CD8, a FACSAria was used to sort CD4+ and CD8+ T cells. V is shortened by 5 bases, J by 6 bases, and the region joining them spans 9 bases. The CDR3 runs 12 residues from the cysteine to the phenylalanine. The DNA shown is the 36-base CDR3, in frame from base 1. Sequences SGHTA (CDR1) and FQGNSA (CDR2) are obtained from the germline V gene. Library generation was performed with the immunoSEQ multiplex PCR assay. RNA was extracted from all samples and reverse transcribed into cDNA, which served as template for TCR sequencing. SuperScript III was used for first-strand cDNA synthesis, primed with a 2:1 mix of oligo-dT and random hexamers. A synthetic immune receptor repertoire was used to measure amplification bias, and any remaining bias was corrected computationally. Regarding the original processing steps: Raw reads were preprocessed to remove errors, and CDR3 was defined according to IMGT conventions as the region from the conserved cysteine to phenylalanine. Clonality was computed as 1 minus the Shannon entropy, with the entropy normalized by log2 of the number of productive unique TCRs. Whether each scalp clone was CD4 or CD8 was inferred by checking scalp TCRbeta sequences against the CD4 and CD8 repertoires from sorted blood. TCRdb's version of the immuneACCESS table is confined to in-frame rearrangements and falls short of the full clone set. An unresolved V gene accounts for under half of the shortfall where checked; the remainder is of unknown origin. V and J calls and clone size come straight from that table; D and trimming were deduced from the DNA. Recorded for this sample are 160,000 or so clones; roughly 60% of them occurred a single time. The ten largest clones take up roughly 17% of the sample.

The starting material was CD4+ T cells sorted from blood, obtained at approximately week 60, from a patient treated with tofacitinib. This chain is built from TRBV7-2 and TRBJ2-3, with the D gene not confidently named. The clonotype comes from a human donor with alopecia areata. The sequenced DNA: TGTGCCAGCAGCCCTAATAGGGATACGCAGTATTTT. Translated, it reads CASSPNRDTQYF. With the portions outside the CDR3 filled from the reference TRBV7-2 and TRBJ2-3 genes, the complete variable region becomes GAGVSQSPSNKVTEKGKDVELRCDPISGHTALYWYRQSLGQGLEFLIYFQGNSAPDKSGLPSDRFSAERTGGSVSTLTIQRTQQEDSAVYLCASSPNRDTQYFGPGTRLTVL.